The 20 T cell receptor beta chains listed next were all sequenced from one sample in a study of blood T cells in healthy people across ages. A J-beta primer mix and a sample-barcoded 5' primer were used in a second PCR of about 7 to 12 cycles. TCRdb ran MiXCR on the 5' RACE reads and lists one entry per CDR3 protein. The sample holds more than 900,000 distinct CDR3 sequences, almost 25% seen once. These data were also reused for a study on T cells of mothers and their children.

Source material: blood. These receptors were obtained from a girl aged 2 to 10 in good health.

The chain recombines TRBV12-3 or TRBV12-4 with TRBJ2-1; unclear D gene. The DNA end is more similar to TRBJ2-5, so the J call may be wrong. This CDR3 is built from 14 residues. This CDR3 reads CASSSSNNPETQYF. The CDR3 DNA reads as TGTGCCAGCTCCAGCTCAAATAACCCAGAGACCCAGTACTTC.

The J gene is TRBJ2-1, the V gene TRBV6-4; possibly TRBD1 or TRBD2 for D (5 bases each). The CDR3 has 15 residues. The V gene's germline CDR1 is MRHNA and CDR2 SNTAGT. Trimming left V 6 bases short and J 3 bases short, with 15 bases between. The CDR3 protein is CASSTPGPDYNEQFF. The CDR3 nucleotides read TGTGCCAGCAGCACCCCGGGACCCGACTACAATGAGCAGTTCTTC.

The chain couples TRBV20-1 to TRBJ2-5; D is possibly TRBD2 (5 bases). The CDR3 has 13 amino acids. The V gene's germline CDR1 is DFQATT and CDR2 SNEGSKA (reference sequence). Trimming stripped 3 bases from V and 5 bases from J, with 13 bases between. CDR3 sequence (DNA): TGCAGTGCTAGGCAGATCGGGGAGGAGACCCAGTACTTC. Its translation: CSARQIGEETQYF.

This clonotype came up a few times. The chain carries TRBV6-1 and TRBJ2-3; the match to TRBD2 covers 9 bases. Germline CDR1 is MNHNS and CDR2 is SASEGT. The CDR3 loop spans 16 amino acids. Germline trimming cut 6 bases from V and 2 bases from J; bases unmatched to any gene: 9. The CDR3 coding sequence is TGTGCCAGCAGACCGGGGCTAGCGGGATTCACAGATACGCAGTATTTT. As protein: CASRPGLAGFTDTQYF.

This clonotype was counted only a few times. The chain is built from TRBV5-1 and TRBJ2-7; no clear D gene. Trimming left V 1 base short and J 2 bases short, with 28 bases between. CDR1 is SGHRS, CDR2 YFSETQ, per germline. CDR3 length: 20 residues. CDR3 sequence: CASSLISGPPVPELPYEQYF. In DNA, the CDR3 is TGCGCCAGCAGCTTGATATCTGGTCCCCCTGTCCCGGAACTACCCTACGAGCAGTACTTC.

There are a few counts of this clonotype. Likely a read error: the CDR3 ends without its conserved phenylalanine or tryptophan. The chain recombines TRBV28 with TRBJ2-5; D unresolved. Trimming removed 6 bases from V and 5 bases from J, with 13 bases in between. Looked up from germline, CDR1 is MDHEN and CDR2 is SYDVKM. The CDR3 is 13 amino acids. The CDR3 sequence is CASSPRMEETQYS. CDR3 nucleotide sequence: TGTGCCAGCAGCCCTAGAATGGAGGAGACCCAGTACTCC.

The CDR3 nucleotides are TGCGCCAGCAGCTTGGGCGCAACAGGGGAGGAACAGTACTTC. Protein sequence: CASSLGATGEEQYF. The chain combines TRBV5-1 with TRBJ2-5, with a tentative D call TRBD1 (7 bases). Germline assignment: CDR1 SGHRS and CDR2 YFSETQ. This CDR3 is 14 amino acids long. Trimming stripped 0 bases from V and 11 bases from J, with 17 bases between. The complete variable domain, with remaining parts taken from reference TRBV5-1 and TRBJ2-5, reads KAGVTQTPRYLIKTRGQQVTLSCSPISGHRSVSWYQQTPGQGLQFLFEYFSETQRNKGNFPGRFSGRQFSNSRSEMNVSTLELGDSALYLCASSLGATGEEQYFGPGTRLLVL.

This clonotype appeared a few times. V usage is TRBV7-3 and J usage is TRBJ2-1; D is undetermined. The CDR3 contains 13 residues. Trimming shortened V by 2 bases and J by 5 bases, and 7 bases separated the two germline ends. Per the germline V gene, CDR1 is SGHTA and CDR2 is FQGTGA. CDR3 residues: CASSLVLDNEQFF. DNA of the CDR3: TGTGCCAGCAGCTTAGTCTTGGACAATGAGCAGTTCTTC. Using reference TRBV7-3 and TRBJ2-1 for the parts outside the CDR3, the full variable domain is GAGVSQTPSNKVTEKGKYVELRCDPISGHTALYWYRQSLGQGPEFLIYFQGTGAADDSGLPNDRFFAVRPEGSVSTLKIQRTERGDSAVYLCASSLVLDNEQFFGPGTRLTVL.

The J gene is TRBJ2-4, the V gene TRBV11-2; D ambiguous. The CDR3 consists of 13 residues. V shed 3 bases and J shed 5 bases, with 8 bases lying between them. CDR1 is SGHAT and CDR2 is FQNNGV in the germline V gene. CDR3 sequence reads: CASSLGQQNIQYF. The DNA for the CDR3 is TGTGCCAGCAGCTTGGGTCAGCAAAACATTCAGTACTTC. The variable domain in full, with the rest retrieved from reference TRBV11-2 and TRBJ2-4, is EAGVAQSPRYKIIEKRQSVAFWCNPISGHATLYWYQQILGQGPKLLIQFQNNGVVDDSQLPKDRFSAERLKGVDSTLKIQPAKLEDSAVYLCASSLGQQNIQYFGAGTRLSVL.

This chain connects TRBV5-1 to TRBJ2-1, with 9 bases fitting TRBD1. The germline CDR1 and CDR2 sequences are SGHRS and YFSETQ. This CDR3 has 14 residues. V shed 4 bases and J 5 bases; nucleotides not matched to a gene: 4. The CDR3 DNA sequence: TGCGCCAGCAGCCCGGGACAGGGTAACAATGAGCAGTTCTTC. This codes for CASSPGQGNNEQFF.

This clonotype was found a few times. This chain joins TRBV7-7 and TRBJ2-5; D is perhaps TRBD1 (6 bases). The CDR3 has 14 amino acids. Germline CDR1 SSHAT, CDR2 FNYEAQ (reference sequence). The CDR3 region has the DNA TGTGCTAGCGCCACAGGGACACCCCCAGAGACCCAGTACTTC. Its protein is CASATGTPPETQYF.

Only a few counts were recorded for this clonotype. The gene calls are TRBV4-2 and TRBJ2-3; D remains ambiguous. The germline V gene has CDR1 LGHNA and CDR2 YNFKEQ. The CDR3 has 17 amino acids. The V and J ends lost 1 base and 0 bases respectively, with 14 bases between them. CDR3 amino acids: CASSQVAGTTSTDTQYF. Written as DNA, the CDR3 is TGTGCCAGCAGCCAAGTAGCCGGAACTACTAGCACAGATACGCAGTATTTT.

The CDR3 coding sequence is TGCGCCAGCAGCTTCCCCCACGACGGGACAGGCGGGAACACTGAAGCTTTCTTT. Encoded protein: CASSFPHDGTGGNTEAFF. The genes are TRBV5-1 and TRBJ1-1; 8 bases line up with TRBD1. Looked up from germline, CDR1 is SGHRS and CDR2 is YFSETQ. The CDR3 sequence is 18 residues long. The junction had 13 bases not matched to a gene; V was cut back by 2 bases and J by 1 base.

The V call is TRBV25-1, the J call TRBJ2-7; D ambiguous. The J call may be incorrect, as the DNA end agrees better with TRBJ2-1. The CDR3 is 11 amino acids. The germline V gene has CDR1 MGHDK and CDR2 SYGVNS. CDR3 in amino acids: CASTNVYEQFF. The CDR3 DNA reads TGTGCCAGCACCAACGTCTATGAGCAGTTCTTC.

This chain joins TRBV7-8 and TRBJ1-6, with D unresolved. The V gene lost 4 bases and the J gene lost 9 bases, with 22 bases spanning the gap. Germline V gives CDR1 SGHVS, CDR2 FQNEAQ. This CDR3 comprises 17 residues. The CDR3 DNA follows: TGTGCCAGCAGCTATACCCTAAGTGCCGGAATGGGTTCACCCCTCCACTTT. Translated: CASSYTLSAGMGSPLHF.

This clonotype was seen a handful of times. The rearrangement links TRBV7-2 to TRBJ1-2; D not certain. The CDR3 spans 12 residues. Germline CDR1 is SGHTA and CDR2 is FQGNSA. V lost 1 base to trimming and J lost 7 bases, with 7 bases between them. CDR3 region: CASSLEIGGYTF. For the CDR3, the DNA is TGTGCCAGCAGCTTAGAGATAGGTGGCTACACCTTC. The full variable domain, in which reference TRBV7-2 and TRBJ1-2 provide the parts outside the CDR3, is GAGVSQSPSNKVTEKGKDVELRCDPISGHTALYWYRQSLGQGLEFLIYFQGNSAPDKSGLPSDRFSAERTGGSVSTLTIQRTQQEDSAVYLCASSLEIGGYTFGSGTRLTVV.

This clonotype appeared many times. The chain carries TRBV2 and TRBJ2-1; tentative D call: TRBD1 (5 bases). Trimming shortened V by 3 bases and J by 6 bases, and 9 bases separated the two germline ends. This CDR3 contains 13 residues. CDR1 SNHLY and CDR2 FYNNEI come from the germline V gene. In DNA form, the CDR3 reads TGTGCCAGCAGTGACGGTACAGGCAATGAGCAGTTCTTC. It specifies CASSDGTGNEQFF.

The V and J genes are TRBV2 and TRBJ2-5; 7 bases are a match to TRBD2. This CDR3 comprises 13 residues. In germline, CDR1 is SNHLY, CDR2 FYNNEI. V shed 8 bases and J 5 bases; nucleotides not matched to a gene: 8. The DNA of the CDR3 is TGTGCCAGCTCGAGCGGGACTCCGGAGACCCAGTACTTC. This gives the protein CASSSGTPETQYF.

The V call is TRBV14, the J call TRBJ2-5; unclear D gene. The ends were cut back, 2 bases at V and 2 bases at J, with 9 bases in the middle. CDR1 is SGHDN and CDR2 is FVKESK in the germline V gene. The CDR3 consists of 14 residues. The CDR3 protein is CASSQRLVQETQYF. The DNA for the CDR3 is TGTGCCAGCAGCCAACGTCTGGTACAAGAGACCCAGTACTTC.

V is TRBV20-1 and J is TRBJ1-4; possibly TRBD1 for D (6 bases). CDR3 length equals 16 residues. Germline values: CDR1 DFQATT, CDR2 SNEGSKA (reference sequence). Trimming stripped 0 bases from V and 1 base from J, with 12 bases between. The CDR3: CSARELGGRTNEKLFF. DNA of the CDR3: TGCAGTGCTAGAGAGTTAGGGGGGAGAACTAATGAAAAACTGTTTTTT.